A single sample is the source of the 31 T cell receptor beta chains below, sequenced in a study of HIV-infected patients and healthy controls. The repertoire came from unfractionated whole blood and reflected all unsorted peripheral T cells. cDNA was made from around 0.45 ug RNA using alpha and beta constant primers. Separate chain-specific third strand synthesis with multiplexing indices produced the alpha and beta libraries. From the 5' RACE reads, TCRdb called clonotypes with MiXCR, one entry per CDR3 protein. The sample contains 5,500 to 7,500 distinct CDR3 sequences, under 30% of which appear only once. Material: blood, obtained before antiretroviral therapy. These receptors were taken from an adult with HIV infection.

CDR3 bases: TGTGCCAGCAGTTACTCGGTCAGGGGGTCTGTCTACACCTTC. This codes for CASSYSVRGSVYTF. The gene calls are TRBV6-5 and TRBJ1-2; 7 bases agree with TRBD1. V dropped 0 bases and J dropped 10; count of bases not matched to a gene: 8. This CDR3 contains 14 residues. In germline, CDR1 is MNHEY, CDR2 SVGAGI.

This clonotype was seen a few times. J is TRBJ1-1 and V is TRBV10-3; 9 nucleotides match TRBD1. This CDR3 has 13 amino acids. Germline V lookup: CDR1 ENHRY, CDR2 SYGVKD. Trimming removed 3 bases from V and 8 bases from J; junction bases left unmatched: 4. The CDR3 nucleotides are TGTGCCATCAGTGATGACACAGGGGGCGAAGCTTTCTTT. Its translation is CAISDDTGGEAFF.

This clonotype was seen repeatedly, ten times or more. DNA for the CDR3: TGCAGTGCCAAAGAGGGGCAACGAGAAGCTTTCTTT. It is translated as CSAKEGQREAFF. The gene calls are TRBV20-1 and TRBJ1-1; TRBD1 is a possible D gene (5 bases). The CDR3 runs to 12 residues. V was trimmed by 6 bases and J by 8 bases, leaving 16 bases between them. Per germline, CDR1 DFQATT and CDR2 SNEGSKA (reference sequence).

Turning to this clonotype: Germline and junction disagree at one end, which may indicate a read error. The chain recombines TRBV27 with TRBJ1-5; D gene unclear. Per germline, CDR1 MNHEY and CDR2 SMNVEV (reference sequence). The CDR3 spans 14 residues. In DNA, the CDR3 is TGTGCCAGCAGTTCACATTTCAGTTATCAGACCCAGCATTTT. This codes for CASSSHFSYQTQHF.

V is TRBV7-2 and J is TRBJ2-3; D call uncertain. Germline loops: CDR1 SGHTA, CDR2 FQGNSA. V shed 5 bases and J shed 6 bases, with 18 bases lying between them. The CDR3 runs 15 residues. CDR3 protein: CASSPRTGFLDTQYF. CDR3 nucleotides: TGTGCCAGCAGCCCGCGGACCGGTTTCCTGGATACGCAGTATTTT.

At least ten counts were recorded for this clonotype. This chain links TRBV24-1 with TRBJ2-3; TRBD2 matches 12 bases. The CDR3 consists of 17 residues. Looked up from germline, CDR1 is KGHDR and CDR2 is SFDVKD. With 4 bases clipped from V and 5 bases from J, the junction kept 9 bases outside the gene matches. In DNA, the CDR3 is TGTGCCACCAGTGACCCGGTACTAGCGGGGGGTGAAGATACGCAGTATTTT. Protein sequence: CATSDPVLAGGEDTQYF.

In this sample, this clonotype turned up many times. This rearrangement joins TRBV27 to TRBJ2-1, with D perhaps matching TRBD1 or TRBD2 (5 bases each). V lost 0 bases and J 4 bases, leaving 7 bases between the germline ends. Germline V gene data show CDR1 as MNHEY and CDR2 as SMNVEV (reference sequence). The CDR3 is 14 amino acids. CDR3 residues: CASSLSGEYNEQFF. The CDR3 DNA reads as TGTGCCAGCAGTTTATCGGGGGAGTACAATGAGCAGTTCTTC.

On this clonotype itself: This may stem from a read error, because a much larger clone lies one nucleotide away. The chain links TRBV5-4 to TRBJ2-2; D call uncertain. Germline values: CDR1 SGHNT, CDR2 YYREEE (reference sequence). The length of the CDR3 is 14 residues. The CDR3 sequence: CASSPNENTWELFF. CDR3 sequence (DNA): TGTGCCAGCAGCCCAAATGAGAACACCTGGGAGCTGTTTTTT.

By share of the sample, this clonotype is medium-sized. The CDR3 coding sequence is TGTGCCAGCAGCTCGACAGGGGGGTCGAACACCGGGGAGCTGTTTTTT. Amino acid sequence: CASSSTGGSNTGELFF. V is TRBV7-3 and J is TRBJ2-2; 9 bases fit TRBD1. Trimming cost V 4 bases and J 0 bases; bases outside gene matches: 3. The CDR3 length is 16 residues. Germline CDR1 SGHTA, CDR2 FQGTGA.

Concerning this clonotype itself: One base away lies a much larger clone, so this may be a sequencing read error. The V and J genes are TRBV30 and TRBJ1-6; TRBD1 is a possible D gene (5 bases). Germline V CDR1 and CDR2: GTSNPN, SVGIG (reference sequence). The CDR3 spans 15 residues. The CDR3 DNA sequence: TGTGCCTGGAGTTCAGCGGGACTGATTAATTCACCCCTCAACTTT. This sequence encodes CAWSSAGLINSPLNF. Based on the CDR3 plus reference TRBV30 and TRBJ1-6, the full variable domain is SQTIHQWPATLVQPVGSPLSLECTVEGTSNPNLYWYRQAAGRGLQLLFYSVGIGQISSEVPQNLSASRPQDRQFILSSKKLLLSDSGFYLCAWSSAGLINSPLNFGNGTRLTVT.

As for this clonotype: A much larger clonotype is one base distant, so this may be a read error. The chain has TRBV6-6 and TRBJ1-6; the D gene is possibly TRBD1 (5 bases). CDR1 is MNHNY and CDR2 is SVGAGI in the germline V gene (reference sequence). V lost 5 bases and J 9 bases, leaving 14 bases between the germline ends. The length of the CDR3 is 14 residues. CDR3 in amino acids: CASSGTWGGSPLHF. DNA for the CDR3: TGTGCCAGCAGTGGAACATGGGGGGGTTCACCCCTCCACTTT.

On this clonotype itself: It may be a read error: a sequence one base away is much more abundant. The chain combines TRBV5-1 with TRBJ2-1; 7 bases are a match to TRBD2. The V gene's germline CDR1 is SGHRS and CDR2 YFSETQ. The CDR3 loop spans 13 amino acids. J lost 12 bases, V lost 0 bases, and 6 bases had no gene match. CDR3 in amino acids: CASSLDGGSSQFF. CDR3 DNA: TGCGCCAGCAGCTTGGACGGCGGGAGCTCGCAGTTCTTC. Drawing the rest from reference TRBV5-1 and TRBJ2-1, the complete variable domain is KAGVTQTPRYLIKTRGQQVTLSCSPISGHRSVSWYQQTPGQGLQFLFEYFSETQRNKGNFPGRFSGRQFSNSRSEMNVSTLELGDSALYLCASSLDGGSSQFFGPGTRLTVL.

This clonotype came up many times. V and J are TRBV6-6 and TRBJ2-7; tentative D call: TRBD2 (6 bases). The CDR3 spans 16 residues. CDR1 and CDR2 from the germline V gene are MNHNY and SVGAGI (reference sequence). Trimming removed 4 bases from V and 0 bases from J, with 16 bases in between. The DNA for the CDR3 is TGTGCCAGCAGTTCCCCGTGGGGGGAGGTCTCCTACGAGCAGTACTTC. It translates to CASSSPWGEVSYEQYF.

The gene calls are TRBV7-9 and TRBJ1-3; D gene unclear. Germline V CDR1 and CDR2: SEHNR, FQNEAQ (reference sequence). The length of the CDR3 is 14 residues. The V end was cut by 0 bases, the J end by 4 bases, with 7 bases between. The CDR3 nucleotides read TGTGCCAGCAGCTTAGCGCCCCAAGGAAACACCATATATTTT. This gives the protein CASSLAPQGNTIYF.

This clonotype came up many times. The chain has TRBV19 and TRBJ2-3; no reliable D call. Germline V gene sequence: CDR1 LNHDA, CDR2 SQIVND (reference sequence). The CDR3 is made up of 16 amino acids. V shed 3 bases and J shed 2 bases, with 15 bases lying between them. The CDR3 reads CASSIGQRAPTDTQYF. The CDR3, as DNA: TGTGCCAGTAGTATCGGGCAAAGGGCCCCCACAGATACGCAGTATTTT.

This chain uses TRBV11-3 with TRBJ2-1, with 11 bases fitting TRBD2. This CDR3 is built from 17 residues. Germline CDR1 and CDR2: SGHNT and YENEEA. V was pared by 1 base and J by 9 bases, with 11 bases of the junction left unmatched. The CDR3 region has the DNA TGTGCCAGCAGCTTAGGGCTAGCGGGGGGACGACGGGGTGAGCAGTTCTTC. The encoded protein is CASSLGLAGGRRGEQFF.

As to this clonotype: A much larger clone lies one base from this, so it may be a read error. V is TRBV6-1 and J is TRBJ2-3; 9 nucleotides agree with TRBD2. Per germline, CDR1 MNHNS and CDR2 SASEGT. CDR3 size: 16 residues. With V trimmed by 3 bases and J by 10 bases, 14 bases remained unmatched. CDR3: CASSEQLSGRGGSQYF. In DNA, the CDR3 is TGTGCCAGCAGTGAGCAACTTAGCGGGCGGGGGGGATCGCAGTATTTT.

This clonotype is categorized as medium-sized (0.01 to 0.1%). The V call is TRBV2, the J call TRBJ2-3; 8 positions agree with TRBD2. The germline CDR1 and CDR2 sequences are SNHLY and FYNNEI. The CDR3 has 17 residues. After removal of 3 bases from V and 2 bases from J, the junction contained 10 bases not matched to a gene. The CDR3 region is CASSDSELAVFTDTQYF. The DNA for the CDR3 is TGTGCCAGCAGTGACAGCGAACTAGCGGTTTTCACAGATACGCAGTATTTT.

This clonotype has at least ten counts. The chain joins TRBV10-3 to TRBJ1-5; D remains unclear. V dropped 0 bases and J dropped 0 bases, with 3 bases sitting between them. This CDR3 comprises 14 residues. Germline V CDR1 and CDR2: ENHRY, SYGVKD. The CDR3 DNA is TGTGCCATCAGTGAGTCTGTTAGCAATCAGCCCCAGCATTTT. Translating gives CAISESVSNQPQHF.

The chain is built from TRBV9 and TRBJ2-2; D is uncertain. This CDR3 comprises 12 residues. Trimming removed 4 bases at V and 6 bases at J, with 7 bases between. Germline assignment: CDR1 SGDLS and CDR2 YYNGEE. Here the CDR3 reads CASSPDSGELFF. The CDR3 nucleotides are TGTGCCAGCAGCCCCGACTCCGGGGAGCTGTTTTTT.

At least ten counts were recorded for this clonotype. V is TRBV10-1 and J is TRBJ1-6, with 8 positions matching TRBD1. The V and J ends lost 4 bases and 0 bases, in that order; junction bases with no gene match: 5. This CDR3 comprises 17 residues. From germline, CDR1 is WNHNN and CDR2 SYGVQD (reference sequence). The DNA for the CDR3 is TGCGCCAGCAGTGGACAGGGGCTAAGCTCCTATAATTCACCCCTCCACTTT. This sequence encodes CASSGQGLSSYNSPLHF.

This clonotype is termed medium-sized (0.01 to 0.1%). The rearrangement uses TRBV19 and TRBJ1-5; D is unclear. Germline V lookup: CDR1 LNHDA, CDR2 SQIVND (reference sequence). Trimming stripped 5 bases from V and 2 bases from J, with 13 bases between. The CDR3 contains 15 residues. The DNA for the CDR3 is TGTGCCAGTAGTCCCCGGGAGGGCGGCAATCAGCCCCAGCATTTT. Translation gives CASSPREGGNQPQHF.

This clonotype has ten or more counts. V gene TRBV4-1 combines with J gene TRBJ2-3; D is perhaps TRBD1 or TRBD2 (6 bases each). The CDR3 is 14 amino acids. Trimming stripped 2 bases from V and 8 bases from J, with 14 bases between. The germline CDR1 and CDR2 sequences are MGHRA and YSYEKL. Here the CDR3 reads CASSQLVGGGTQYF. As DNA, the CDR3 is TGCGCCAGCAGCCAATTGGTAGGGGGAGGTACGCAGTATTTT.

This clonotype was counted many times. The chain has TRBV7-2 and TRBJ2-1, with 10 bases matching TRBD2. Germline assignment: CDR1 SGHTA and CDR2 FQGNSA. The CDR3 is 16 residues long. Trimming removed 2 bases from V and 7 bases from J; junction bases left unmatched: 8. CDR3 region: CASSLLAGAGRNEQFF. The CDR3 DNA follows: TGTGCCAGCAGCTTACTAGCGGGGGCCGGGAGGAATGAGCAGTTCTTC.

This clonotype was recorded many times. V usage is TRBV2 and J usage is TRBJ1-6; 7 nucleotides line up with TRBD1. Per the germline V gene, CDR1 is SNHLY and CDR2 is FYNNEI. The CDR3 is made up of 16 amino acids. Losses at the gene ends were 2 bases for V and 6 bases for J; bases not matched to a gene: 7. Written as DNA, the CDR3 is TGTGCCAGCAGTGAATATTCGAGGGGGCTTAATTCACCCCTCCACTTT. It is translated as CASSEYSRGLNSPLHF. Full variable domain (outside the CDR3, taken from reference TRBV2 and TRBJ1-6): EPEVTQTPSHQVTQMGQEVILRCVPISNHLYFYWYRQILGQKVEFLVSFYNNEISEKSEIFDDQFSVERPDGSNFTLKIRSTKLEDSAMYFCASSEYSRGLNSPLHFGNGTRLTVT.

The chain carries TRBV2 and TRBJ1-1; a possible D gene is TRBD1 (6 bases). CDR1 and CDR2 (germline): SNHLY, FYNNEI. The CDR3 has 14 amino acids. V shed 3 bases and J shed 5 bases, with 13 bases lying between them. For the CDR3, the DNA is TGTGCCAGCAGTGATTTGGAAAGGGGGACTGAAGCTTTCTTT. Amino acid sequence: CASSDLERGTEAFF. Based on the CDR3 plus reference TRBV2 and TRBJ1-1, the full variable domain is EPEVTQTPSHQVTQMGQEVILRCVPISNHLYFYWYRQILGQKVEFLVSFYNNEISEKSEIFDDQFSVERPDGSNFTLKIRSTKLEDSAMYFCASSDLERGTEAFFGQGTRLTVV.

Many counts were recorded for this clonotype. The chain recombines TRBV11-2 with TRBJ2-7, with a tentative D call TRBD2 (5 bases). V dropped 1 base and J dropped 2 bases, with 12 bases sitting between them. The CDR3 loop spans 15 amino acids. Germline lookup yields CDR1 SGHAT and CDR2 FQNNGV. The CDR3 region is CASSLGASGPYEQYF. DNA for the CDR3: TGTGCCAGCAGCTTAGGAGCCAGCGGTCCCTACGAGCAGTACTTC. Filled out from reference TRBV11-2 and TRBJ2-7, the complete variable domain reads EAGVAQSPRYKIIEKRQSVAFWCNPISGHATLYWYQQILGQGPKLLIQFQNNGVVDDSQLPKDRFSAERLKGVDSTLKIQPAKLEDSAVYLCASSLGASGPYEQYFGPGTRLTVT.

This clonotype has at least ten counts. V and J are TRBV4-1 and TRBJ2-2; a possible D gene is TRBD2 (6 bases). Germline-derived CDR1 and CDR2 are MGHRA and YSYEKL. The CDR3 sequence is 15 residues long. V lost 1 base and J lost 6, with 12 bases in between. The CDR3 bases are TGCGCCAGCAGCCAAGTAGGGGCGGGGTCCGGGGAGCTGTTTTTT. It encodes CASSQVGAGSGELFF.

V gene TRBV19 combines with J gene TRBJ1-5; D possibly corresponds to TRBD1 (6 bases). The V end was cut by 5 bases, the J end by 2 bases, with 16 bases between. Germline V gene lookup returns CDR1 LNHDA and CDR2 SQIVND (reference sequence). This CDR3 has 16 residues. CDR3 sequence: CASSHRQVVGNQPQHF. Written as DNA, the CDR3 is TGTGCCAGTAGTCACCGACAGGTTGTGGGCAATCAGCCCCAGCATTTT.

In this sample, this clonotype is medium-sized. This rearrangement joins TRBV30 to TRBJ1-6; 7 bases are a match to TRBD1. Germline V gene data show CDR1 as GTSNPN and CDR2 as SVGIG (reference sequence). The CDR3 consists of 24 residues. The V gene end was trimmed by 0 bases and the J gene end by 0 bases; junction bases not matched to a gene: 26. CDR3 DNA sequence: TGTGCCTGGAGTGTAGTTGGGGCCCTTGTCGGACAGGCGCGCGCCAGCTCCTATAATTCACCCCTCCACTTT. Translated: CAWSVVGALVGQARASSYNSPLHF.

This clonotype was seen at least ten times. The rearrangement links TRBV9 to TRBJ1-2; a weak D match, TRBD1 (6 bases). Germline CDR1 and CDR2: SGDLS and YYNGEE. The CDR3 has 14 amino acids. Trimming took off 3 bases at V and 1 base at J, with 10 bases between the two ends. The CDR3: CASSAGDNNYGYTF. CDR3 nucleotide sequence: TGTGCCAGCAGCGCCGGGGACAATAACTATGGCTACACCTTC.